What follows are 31 T cell receptor beta chains derived from one specimen sequenced in a study of human T cells and chemical hapten exposure. Documented time point: pre-sensitization, week 0. Regarding treatment: therapeutic diphenylcyclopropenone sensitization with weekly scalp DPC. TCRdb fed the RACE reads into MiXCR, producing one record per CDR3 protein. Of 180,000 or so distinct CDR3 sequences in the sample, 25% to 30% were seen once. Specimen: whole blood, collected in connection with sensitization to the hapten diphenylcyclopropenone (DPC). The receptors come from a woman aged 25 to 39 with alopecia areata. Some clones in this sample may be carry-over from other donors' samples.

The genes are TRBV29-1 and TRBJ2-5; 9 bases fit TRBD2. The V gene's germline CDR1 is SQVTM and CDR2 ANQGSEA. Trimming at V came to 4 bases and at J to 5 bases, leaving 2 bases not matched to a gene. This CDR3 is 12 amino acids long. CDR3 sequence: CSVGTSVETQYF. The DNA for the CDR3 is TGCAGCGTTGGGACTAGCGTCGAGACCCAGTACTTC.

The table lists this clonotype with a few counts. V and J are TRBV7-9 and TRBJ2-1, with unresolved D. This CDR3 has 15 amino acids. CDR1 is SEHNR, CDR2 FQNEAQ, per germline (reference sequence). V dropped 1 base and J dropped 4 bases, with 11 bases sitting between them. Here the CDR3 DNA reads TGTGCCAGCAGCTTAGGTCCCAGCGCGTACAATGAGCAGTTCTTC. Amino acids: CASSLGPSAYNEQFF. The full variable domain, rest sourced from reference TRBV7-9 and TRBJ2-1, is DTGVSQNPRHKITKRGQNVTFRCDPISEHNRLYWYRQTLGQGPEFLTYFQNEAQLEKSRLLSDRFSAERPKGSFSTLEIQRTEQGDSAMYLCASSLGPSAYNEQFFGPGTRLTVL.

This clonotype was picked up a small number of times. CDR3 nucleotide sequence: TGTGCCAGCAGTCCTTACCGGACTAGAAACTACGAGCAGTACTTC. Protein: CASSPYRTRNYEQYF. The chain uses TRBV28 and TRBJ2-7; the match to TRBD2 covers 7 bases. The germline V gene encodes CDR1 MDHEN and CDR2 SYDVKM. The V and J ends lost 5 bases and 3 bases, in that order; junction bases with no gene match: 10. The CDR3 contains 15 residues.

In this sample, this clonotype turned up a few times. This chain links TRBV3-1 with TRBJ1-1, with a weak D call TRBD1 (6 bases). The CDR3 covers 13 residues. The germline V gene encodes CDR1 LGHDT and CDR2 YNNKEL (reference sequence). Trimming removed 1 base from V and 10 bases from J, with 13 bases in between. CDR3 protein: CASSQVQGGPAFF. The DNA of the CDR3 is TGTGCCAGCAGCCAAGTACAGGGAGGTCCAGCTTTCTTT. The full variable domain, rest sourced from reference TRBV3-1 and TRBJ1-1, is DTAVSQTPKYLVTQMGNDKSIKCEQNLGHDTMYWYKQDSKKFLKIMFSYNNKELIINETVPNRFSPKSPDKAHLNLHINSLELGDSAVYFCASSQVQGGPAFFGQGTRLTVV.

This chain uses TRBV11-2 with TRBJ1-4, with 9 bases matching TRBD1. Germline V gives CDR1 SGHAT, CDR2 FQNNGV. The CDR3 contains 16 residues. The V and J ends lost 5 bases and 7 bases, in that order; junction bases with no gene match: 11. The CDR3 DNA reads as TGTGCCAGCAGCATTCCAAACGGACAGGGGAGTGAAAAACTGTTTTTT. Translated: CASSIPNGQGSEKLFF.

This clonotype has just a few counts. The rearrangement uses TRBV5-1 and TRBJ2-7; D unclear. This CDR3 spans 13 amino acids. Germline V CDR1 and CDR2: SGHRS, YFSETQ. V gave up 4 bases and J gave up 4 bases, with 12 bases separating them. The CDR3 coding sequence is TGCGCCAGCAGCAGAGTGGACGGATACGAGCAGTACTTC. The encoded protein is CASSRVDGYEQYF. The variable domain in full, with the rest retrieved from reference TRBV5-1 and TRBJ2-7, is KAGVTQTPRYLIKTRGQQVTLSCSPISGHRSVSWYQQTPGQGLQFLFEYFSETQRNKGNFPGRFSGRQFSNSRSEMNVSTLELGDSALYLCASSRVDGYEQYFGPGTRLTVT.

The table lists this clonotype with a few counts. This chain uses TRBV21-1 with TRBJ2-7. TRBV21-1 is a listed pseudogene. This CDR3 spans 14 amino acids. CDR3 loop: CASSKALWTYEQYF. The CDR3 nucleotides read TGTGCCAGCAGCAAAGCGCTGTGGACCTACGAGCAGTACTTC.

The CDR3 sequence is CSVEGVGGGMDNQPQHF. The DNA of the CDR3 is TGCAGCGTTGAAGGAGTCGGTGGGGGCATGGACAATCAGCCCCAGCATTTT. J is TRBJ1-5 and V is TRBV29-1; perhaps TRBD1 as D (6 bases). The CDR3 has 17 amino acids. Germline V CDR1 and CDR2: SQVTM, ANQGSEA. The germline V and J ends were trimmed by 1 base and 3 bases, with 19 bases remaining between them.

The chain joins TRBV12-3 or TRBV12-4 to TRBJ1-1; unclear D gene. CDR3 length equals 14 residues. V was shortened by 5 bases and J by 3 bases, with 13 bases between the two germline ends. The DNA for the CDR3 is TGTGCCAGCAGTCCGACGACCCTTTACACTGAAGCTTTCTTT. Its translation is CASSPTTLYTEAFF.

This clonotype occurred a few times. The chain recombines TRBV20-1 with TRBJ2-3; 9 bases are a match to TRBD1. The length of the CDR3 is 15 residues. Germline-derived CDR1 and CDR2 are DFQATT and SNEGSKA (reference sequence). V was pared by 6 bases and J by 1 base, with 8 bases of the junction left unmatched. The CDR3 here is CSAETRTGGTDTQYF. The CDR3, as DNA: TGCAGTGCCGAAACCAGGACAGGGGGCACAGATACGCAGTATTTT.

The rearrangement links TRBV28 to TRBJ2-1, with TRBD1 identical over 8 bases. The CDR3 is made up of 15 amino acids. CDR1 is MDHEN, CDR2 SYDVKM, per germline. J lost 8 bases, V lost 4 bases, and 10 bases had no gene match. CDR3 in amino acids: CASSSPGGASYEQFF. Here the CDR3 DNA reads TGTGCCAGCAGTTCTCCAGGGGGCGCGTCTTATGAGCAGTTCTTC. Complete variable domain (other parts from reference TRBV28 and TRBJ2-1): DVKVTQSSRYLVKRTGEKVFLECVQDMDHENMFWYRQDPGLGLRLIYFSYDVKMKEKGDIPEGYSVSREKKERFSLILESASTNQTSMYLCASSSPGGASYEQFFGPGTRLTVL.

The chain joins TRBV5-4 to TRBJ2-5; 11 bases are shared with TRBD2. J lost 2 bases, V lost 4 bases, and 7 bases had no gene match. Germline assignment: CDR1 SGHNT and CDR2 YYREEE (reference sequence). The CDR3 is 16 residues long. CDR3 bases: TGTGCCAGCAGCGGGAGACTAGCGGGGCGACAAGAGACCCAGTACTTC. Residues: CASSGRLAGRQETQYF.

This clonotype was seen a few times. The chain joins TRBV5-5 to TRBJ1-1; D gene unclear. The CDR3 runs to 17 residues. Germline CDR1 and CDR2: SGHKS and YYEKEE (reference sequence). V lost 3 bases to trimming and J lost 5 bases, with 23 bases between them. The CDR3 protein is CASSYDLSTVGWTEAFF. CDR3 sequence (DNA): TGTGCCAGCAGCTACGACCTCTCCACAGTGGGGTGGACTGAAGCTTTCTTT.

The V and J genes are TRBV7-8 and TRBJ2-3, with D perhaps matching TRBD1 (5 bases). Trimming removed 5 bases from V and 4 bases from J, with 16 bases in between. In germline, CDR1 is SGHVS, CDR2 FQNEAQ. This CDR3 contains 15 residues. The CDR3 is CASSLQGTTSDTQYF. CDR3 coding DNA: TGTGCCAGCAGCCTGCAGGGAACGACCTCAGATACGCAGTATTTT.

This clonotype appeared many times. This chain joins TRBV12-3 or TRBV12-4 and TRBJ2-2, with D uncertain. Trimming took 5 bases from V and 3 from J, leaving 10 bases between them. This CDR3 region has 14 residues. CDR3: CASSQDRDTGELFF. The CDR3 DNA reads TGTGCCAGCAGTCAGGACCGAGACACCGGGGAGCTGTTTTTT.

The rearrangement uses TRBV7-2 and TRBJ1-1; D gene ambiguous. Trimming took 4 bases from V and 7 from J, leaving 7 bases between them. Germline CDR1 and CDR2: SGHTA and FQGNSA. There are 11 residues in the CDR3. The CDR3 protein is CASSSGGEAFF. DNA of the CDR3: TGTGCCAGCAGCTCAGGCGGTGAAGCTTTCTTT.

This clonotype has a handful of counts. This chain uses TRBV7-2 with TRBJ2-5, with TRBD1 matching over 7 bases. Germline CDR1 reads SGHTA; CDR2 reads FQGNSA. This CDR3 region has 14 residues. The junction had 7 bases not matched to a gene; V was cut back by 5 bases and J by 4 bases. The CDR3 protein is CASSPRQGRETQYF. CDR3 coding DNA: TGTGCCAGCAGCCCTCGACAGGGTCGAGAGACCCAGTACTTC.

This clonotype has ten or more counts. The chain has TRBV9 and TRBJ2-1; tentatively, D is TRBD1 or TRBD2 (5 bases each). V dropped 0 bases and J dropped 10 bases, with 11 bases sitting between them. The CDR3 spans 13 residues. Germline CDR1 is SGDLS and CDR2 is YYNGEE. The CDR3 sequence is CASSVGIRDEQFF. CDR3 nucleotide sequence: TGTGCCAGCAGCGTAGGTATTCGGGACGAGCAGTTCTTC.

The rearrangement links TRBV4-2 to TRBJ2-6, with D uncertain. There are 16 residues in the CDR3. The V end was cut by 0 bases, the J end by 3 bases, with 9 bases between. Germline-derived CDR1 and CDR2 are LGHNA and YNFKEQ. The CDR3 DNA reads TGTGCCAGCAGCCAAGATCCGGCAAATGGGGCCAACGTCCTGACTTTC. Translated, it gives CASSQDPANGANVLTF.

This chain joins TRBV7-2 and TRBJ2-2; D may be TRBD2 (6 bases). The CDR3 has 15 amino acids. Between the trimmed V and J ends, which lost 8 bases and 5 bases, there was a span of 18 bases. Per the germline V gene, CDR1 is SGHTA and CDR2 is FQGNSA. CDR3 region: CASGRSGGWTGELFF. As DNA, the CDR3 is TGTGCCAGCGGGAGATCTGGAGGGTGGACCGGGGAGCTGTTTTTT.

The chain joins TRBV3-1 to TRBJ1-2; D remains unclear. This CDR3 has 15 amino acids. The germline gives CDR1 LGHDT, CDR2 YNNKEL (reference sequence). V was clipped by 4 bases and J by 3 bases, with 15 bases between them. The DNA of the CDR3 is TGTGCCAGCAGCCCCGAGATCCGGCGGGACTATGGCTACACCTTC. It translates to CASSPEIRRDYGYTF.

In this sample, this clonotype turned up many times. The chain uses TRBV29-1 and TRBJ1-2; 9 bases line up with TRBD1. The CDR3 has 13 residues. V trimming: 6 bases; J trimming: 4 bases; junction bases outside the gene matches: 6. CDR1 and CDR2 (germline): SQVTM, ANQGSEA. CDR3 nucleotide sequence: TGCAGCGTAACACAGGGGGCAGGCTATGGCTACACCTTC. It yields the protein CSVTQGAGYGYTF.

This rearrangement joins TRBV28 to TRBJ1-2; D is unclear. Trimming took 7 bases from V and 5 from J, leaving 20 bases between them. CDR3 length: 15 amino acids. Germline loops: CDR1 MDHEN, CDR2 SYDVKM. In DNA form, the CDR3 reads TGTGCCAGCACCGTCCAGGCGTTACCCCCTTATGGCTACACCTTC. Its translation is CASTVQALPPYGYTF.

The sample holds a few counts of this clonotype. The V and J genes are TRBV11-2 and TRBJ2-7, with 10 nucleotides matching TRBD1. Germline loops: CDR1 SGHAT, CDR2 FQNNGV. This CDR3 contains 17 residues. The V gene end was trimmed by 5 bases and the J gene end by 3 bases; junction bases not matched to a gene: 13. DNA of the CDR3: TGTGCCAGCAGCATACTAAGTGGGGACAGGGGCAGCTACGAGCAGTACTTC. Encoded protein: CASSILSGDRGSYEQYF.

This clonotype has a handful of counts. This chain uses TRBV29-1 with TRBJ2-1; no definite D call. The CDR3 extends over 10 amino acids. V was shortened by 3 bases and J by 8 bases, with 5 bases between the two germline ends. Germline CDR1 and CDR2: SQVTM and ANQGSEA. The CDR3 bases are TGCAGCGTTGACAGCTATGAGCAGTTCTTC. Protein: CSVDSYEQFF.

This clonotype was detected only a few times. The rearrangement joins TRBV2 to TRBJ2-7; 10 bases fit TRBD2. The germline gives CDR1 SNHLY, CDR2 FYNNEI. This CDR3 has 15 residues. Germline trimming cut 6 bases from V and 4 bases from J; bases unmatched to any gene: 9. The CDR3 coding sequence is TGTGCCAGCAGGGGTCCTAGCGGGAGAAAGTACGAGCAGTACTTC. It encodes CASRGPSGRKYEQYF.

This clonotype was seen more than once but under ten times. The rearrangement uses TRBV29-1 and TRBJ2-1; D gene uncertain. This CDR3 is built from 18 residues. V was shortened by 4 bases and J by 0 bases, with 22 bases between the two germline ends. CDR1 and CDR2 from the germline V gene are SQVTM and ANQGSEA. CDR3 sequence (DNA): TGCAGCGTTGGAACGTCACCGGGCTTTTGGGGCTCCTACAATGAGCAGTTCTTC. Translated: CSVGTSPGFWGSYNEQFF.

The rearrangement uses TRBV21-1 and TRBJ2-7; whether TRBD1, the table's D call, matches the DNA was not checked. TRBV21-1 is labeled a pseudogene. This CDR3 is built from 14 residues. The DNA for the CDR3 is TGTGCCAGCAGCAACCAGGGGGCTCCCTACGAGCAGTACTTC. Translation: CASSNQGAPYEQYF.

This clonotype was counted a few times. The chain is built from TRBV4-2 and TRBJ2-2; TRBD2 agrees at 8 bases. This CDR3 is 15 amino acids long. J was trimmed by 4 bases and V by 1 base; bases with no gene match: 2. Germline CDR1 LGHNA, CDR2 YNFKEQ. The CDR3, as DNA: TGTGCCAGCAGCCAAGGGGGGACTAGCACCGGGGAGCTGTTTTTT. Amino acid sequence: CASSQGGTSTGELFF.

The genes are TRBV10-3 and TRBJ2-2; tentatively, D is TRBD1 (5 bases). The germline V gene encodes CDR1 ENHRY and CDR2 SYGVKD. The CDR3 spans 16 residues. With 2 bases removed from V and 2 bases from J, the gap between germline ends came to 12 bases. CDR3 nucleotide sequence: TGTGCCATCAGTGAGAACTTTCAGGGTAACACCGGGGAGCTGTTTTTT. Translating it yields CAISENFQGNTGELFF.

The table lists this clonotype with many counts. This chain links TRBV2 with TRBJ2-3; 8 bases are shared with TRBD2. Germline V CDR1 and CDR2: SNHLY, FYNNEI. This CDR3 is 16 amino acids long. Trimming cost V 3 bases and J 3 bases; bases outside gene matches: 8. Written as DNA, the CDR3 is TGTGCCAGCAGTGAGTGGGCTAGCGGGTTGACAGATACGCAGTATTTT. Translation gives CASSEWASGLTDTQYF.